This T cell receptor beta chain derives from a study of human T cells and chemical hapten exposure. Study overall: Small pooled library volume differences chiefly drove per-sample TCR yield variation. Study-level points and caveats: Expanded TCRs showed more large CDR3 clusters than pre-sensitization or healthy control sets.

Regarding time point: patch test 1, 2 weeks after DPC sensitization. The treatment was: therapeutic diphenylcyclopropenone sensitization with weekly scalp DPC. Single cDNA molecules in the library carried unique molecular identifiers attached during preparation. How the authors handled the data: Sample-level TCR yields exhibited a median of about 96,000, with a range of 23,224 to 690,600. TCRdb reanalysed the RACE reads using MiXCR and keeps one entry per CDR3 protein. The V and J calls follow TCRdb's processing rather than the paper's. The sample shows tens of thousands of distinct CDR3 sequences, around 10% of them seen only once. A remark on this clonotype: The antigen remains unidentified.

Sequenced material: whole blood, taken in connection with sensitization to the hapten diphenylcyclopropenone (DPC). The sequence derives from a woman aged 45-60 years with alopecia areata. Some clones in this sample may be carry-over from other donors' samples.

In DNA form, the CDR3 reads TGTGCCACCAGCAGAGTTGGGGCTACCACAGATACGCAGTATTTT. As protein: CATSRVGATTDTQYF. The gene calls are TRBV15 and TRBJ2-3; tentative D call: TRBD1 (5 bases). Trimming took 1 base from V and 2 from J, leaving 10 bases between them. CDR1 is LNHNV and CDR2 is YYDKDF in the germline V gene (reference sequence). The CDR3 loop spans 15 amino acids.